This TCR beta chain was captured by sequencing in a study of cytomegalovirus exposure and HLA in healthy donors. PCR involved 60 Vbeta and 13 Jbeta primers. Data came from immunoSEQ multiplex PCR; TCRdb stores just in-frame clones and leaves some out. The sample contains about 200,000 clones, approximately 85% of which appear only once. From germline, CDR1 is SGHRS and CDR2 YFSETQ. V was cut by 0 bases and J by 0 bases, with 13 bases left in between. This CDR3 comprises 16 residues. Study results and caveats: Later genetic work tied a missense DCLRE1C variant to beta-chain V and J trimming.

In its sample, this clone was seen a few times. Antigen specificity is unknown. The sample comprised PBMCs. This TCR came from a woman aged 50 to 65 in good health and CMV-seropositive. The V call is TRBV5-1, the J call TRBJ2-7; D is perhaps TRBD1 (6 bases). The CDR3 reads CASSLAGTTSSYEQYF. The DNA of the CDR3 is TGCGCCAGCAGCTTGGCCGGGACAACTAGCTCCTACGAGCAGTACTTC. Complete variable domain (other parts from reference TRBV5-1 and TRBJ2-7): KAGVTQTPRYLIKTRGQQVTLSCSPISGHRSVSWYQQTPGQGLQFLFEYFSETQRNKGNFPGRFSGRQFSNSRSEMNVSTLELGDSALYLCASSLAGTTSSYEQYFGPGTRLTVT.